This T cell receptor (beta chain) was identified during a study of T cells in Graves' hyperthyroidism and ophthalmopathy. Points from the study as a whole: Among clonotypes expanded in thyroid above 0.001, most were also found in blood. Ophthalmopathy was distinguished from stable hyperthyroidism by 13 V-J signatures.

Newly diagnosed hyperthyroidism, duration under 2 months, in patients aged 18 to 65. Uncontrolled infection, other autoimmune disease, pregnancy or lactation excluded patients. This clonotype was seen at least ten times. No antigen is known for it. What was amplified from RNA transcripts were TCR beta CDR3 regions. When the TCR CDR3 underwent first-round RT-PCR, the HTBI primer set was used. TCRdb passed the multiplex PCR reads through MiXCR, listing each CDR3 protein once. The profile shows under 650,000 distinct CDR3 sequences, about 16% of them singletons. Sequencing used blood. This receptor was taken from a woman in her twenties or thirties with Graves' hyperthyroidism.

CDR3 coding DNA: TGTGCCAGCAGCTTTAGACTAGGGTTTTCAGATACGCAGTATTTT. As protein: CASSFRLGFSDTQYF. This chain connects TRBV7-2 to TRBJ2-3; D is perhaps TRBD2 (6 bases). The CDR3 sequence is 15 residues long. Germline loops: CDR1 SGHTA, CDR2 FQGNSA. Between the trimmed V and J ends, which lost 3 bases and 4 bases, there was a span of 14 bases.